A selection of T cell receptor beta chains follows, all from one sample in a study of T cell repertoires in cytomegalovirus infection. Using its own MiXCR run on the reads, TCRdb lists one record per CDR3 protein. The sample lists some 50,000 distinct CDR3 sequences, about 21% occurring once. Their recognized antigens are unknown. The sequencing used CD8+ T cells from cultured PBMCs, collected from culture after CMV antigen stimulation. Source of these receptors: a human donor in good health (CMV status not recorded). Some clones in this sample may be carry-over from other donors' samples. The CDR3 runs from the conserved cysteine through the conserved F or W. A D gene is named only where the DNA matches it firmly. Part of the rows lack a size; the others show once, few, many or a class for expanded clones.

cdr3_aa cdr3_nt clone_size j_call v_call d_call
CASSTRDRELAGAPPDTQYF TGTGCCAGCAGTACCCGGGACAGGGAGCTAGCGGGGGCTCCCCCAGATACGCAGTATTTT . TRBJ2-3 TRBV27 .
CASTPTSGYEQYF TGTGCCAGCACCCCGACTAGCGGGTACGAGCAGTACTTC . TRBJ2-7 TRBV27 TRBD2
CASEPTSSFLNEQFF TGCGCCAGCGAGCCGACTAGTTCTTTTCTCAATGAGCAGTTCTTC many TRBJ2-1 TRBV10-2 .
CASSLETPADSEKLFF TGTGCCAGCAGCTTAGAGACACCCGCGGACAGTGAAAAACTGTTTTTT few TRBJ1-4 TRBV7-2 .
CASSPLDTQYF TGTGCCAGCAGCCCACTAGATACGCAGTATTTT few TRBJ2-3 TRBV11-2 .
CASSLGWGGGTEAFF TGTGCCAGCAGCTTAGGGTGGGGGGGTGGTACTGAAGCTTTCTTT few TRBJ1-1 TRBV7-2 .
CASSKDSGANVLTF TGTGCCAGCAGTAAAGACTCTGGGGCCAACGTCCTGACTTTC many TRBJ2-6 TRBV6-2/TRBV6-3 .
CASSFRQGALQETQYF TGTGCCAGCAGTTTCCGTCAGGGGGCACTCCAAGAGACCCAGTACTTC . TRBJ2-5 TRBV12-3/TRBV12-4 TRBD1
CASSSSGGQGHGEQYF TGTGCCAGCAGCTCCTCCGGTGGACAGGGACATGGGGAGCAGTACTTC . TRBJ2-7 TRBV11-2 TRBD1
CASSLEATSGSEQYF TGTGCCAGCAGCTTAGAAGCGACTAGCGGGAGCGAGCAGTACTTC few TRBJ2-7 TRBV7-6 TRBD2
CASSPRTDDQETQYF TGTGCCAGCAGCCCCCGGACAGATGACCAAGAGACCCAGTACTTC . TRBJ2-5 TRBV7-2 .
CASSRLTSGGATETQYF TGTGCCAGCAGCCGTCTGACTAGCGGGGGGGCCACGGAGACCCAGTACTTC . TRBJ2-5 TRBV11-2 TRBD2
CASSGDSIHEQYF TGTGCCAGCAGTGGTGACAGTATCCACGAGCAGTACTTC . TRBJ2-7 TRBV28 .
CASSPQSGIVREQYF TGTGCCAGCAGCCCCCAGTCGGGGATAGTACGCGAGCAGTACTTC few TRBJ2-7 TRBV7-3 .
CASSYSTSGRYNEQFF TGTGCCAGCAGTTACTCGACTAGCGGGAGGTACAATGAGCAGTTCTTC . TRBJ2-1 TRBV6-2/TRBV6-3 TRBD2
CASRNGLAGGPSDTQYF TGTGCCAGCAGAAACGGACTAGCGGGAGGGCCCTCAGATACGCAGTATTTT few TRBJ2-3 TRBV6-6 TRBD2
CAICEGSNQPQHF TGTGCCATCTGCGAGGGAAGCAATCAGCCCCAGCATTTT few TRBJ1-5 TRBV10-3 .
CASSTSPWTDSYNEQFF TGTGCCAGTAGCACCAGTCCGTGGACAGACTCCTACAATGAGCAGTTCTTC . TRBJ2-1 TRBV19 .
CASGLPQGEQYF TGTGCTAGTGGTTTACCCCAGGGCGAGCAGTACTTC . TRBJ2-7 TRBV12-5 .
CASSLGTSWFF TGTGCCAGCAGTTTAGGGACTAGCTGGTTCTTC many TRBJ2-1 TRBV12-3/TRBV12-4 TRBD2
CARSFYRPGDEQYF TGTGCCCGCAGCTTCTACCGGCCCGGGGACGAGCAGTACTTC many TRBJ2-7 TRBV7-8 .
CASSLSSRRGYTF TGTGCCAGCAGTTTAAGTAGCCGGAGGGGCTACACCTTC . TRBJ1-2 TRBV27 .
CASSLSAEKLFF TGTGCCAGCAGCTTAAGCGCAGAAAAACTGTTTTTT few TRBJ1-4 TRBV7-6 .
CSARGPTSGRDEQYF TGCAGTGCTAGAGGTCCGACTAGCGGGAGAGACGAGCAGTACTTC . TRBJ2-7 TRBV20-1 TRBD2
CASSIDNYNQPQHF TGTGCCAGTAGTATCGACAATTACAATCAGCCCCAGCATTTT . TRBJ1-5 TRBV19 .
CASSHGTSGSQETQYF TGTGCCAGCAGCCACGGGACTAGCGGGTCGCAAGAGACCCAGTACTTC . TRBJ2-5 TRBV7-8 TRBD2
CATPGTPITGQFF TGTGCCACCCCCGGGACACCAATTACGGGGCAGTTCTTC . TRBJ2-1 TRBV2 .
CSANRGTGELFF TGCAGTGCGAACAGGGGCACCGGGGAGCTGTTTTTT once TRBJ2-2 TRBV20-1 TRBD1
CASSLTDRSYNEQFF TGTGCCAGCAGCTTGACAGACCGCTCCTACAATGAGCAGTTCTTC . TRBJ2-1 TRBV7-2 .
CASSFFDTEAFF TGTGCCAGCAGCTTTTTCGACACTGAAGCTTTCTTT . TRBJ1-1 TRBV7-6 .
CASSGGQARETQYF TGTGCCAGCAGCGGGGGACAGGCAAGGGAGACCCAGTACTTC . TRBJ2-5 TRBV11-2 TRBD1
CASSLVGLAQPGGETQYF TGTGCCAGCAGCTTAGTGGGACTAGCTCAACCAGGCGGGGAGACCCAGTACTTC . TRBJ2-5 TRBV7-9 TRBD2
CASSLGQLNYNEQFF TGTGCCAGCAGTTTGGGACAGTTAAACTACAATGAGCAGTTCTTC . TRBJ2-1 TRBV28 TRBD1
CSVEGPGTDYEQYF TGCAGCGTTGAAGGCCCCGGGACAGACTACGAGCAGTACTTC . TRBJ2-7 TRBV29-1 TRBD1
CASTLSGRELSEQFF TGTGCCAGCACCTTAAGCGGGAGGGAGCTAAGTGAGCAGTTCTTC . TRBJ2-1 TRBV12-3/TRBV12-4 TRBD2
CATSPGQGAGANVLTF TGTGCCACAAGTCCGGGACAGGGGGCTGGGGCCAACGTCCTGACTTTC few TRBJ2-6 TRBV24-1 TRBD1
CASSQGQGGYGYTF TGCGCCAGCAGCCAAGGACAGGGCGGCTATGGCTACACCTTC . TRBJ1-2 TRBV4-3 TRBD1
CASSSPTDYSGNTIYF TGTGCCAGCAGTTCCCCGACAGACTACTCTGGAAACACCATATATTTT few TRBJ1-3 TRBV28 .
CATSDLGRDRIHNQPQHF TGTGCCACCAGTGATCTCGGGCGGGACAGAATACACAATCAGCCCCAGCATTTT . TRBJ1-5 TRBV24-1 TRBD1
CASSIGLVSYEQYF TGTGCCAGTAGTATCGGACTAGTCTCCTACGAGCAGTACTTC . TRBJ2-7 TRBV19 TRBD2